This passage covers 20 T cell receptor beta chains from one sample sequenced in a study of blood T cells in healthy people across ages. Primers used in a second PCR of roughly 6 to 12 cycles were a sample-barcoded 5' primer and a J-beta primer mix. TCRdb redid the calling of the 5' RACE reads with MiXCR, one entry per CDR3 protein. The sample includes more than 700,000 distinct CDR3 sequences, approximately 55% of them seen just once. Material for sequencing was blood. These receptors originate from a man at least 80 years old in good health.

This chain uses TRBV5-1 with TRBJ2-1, with 12 bases lining up with TRBD2. Germline V gene sequence: CDR1 SGHRS, CDR2 YFSETQ. V lost 6 bases to trimming and J lost 7 bases; unmatched junction nucleotides: 20. The CDR3 consists of 19 residues. The DNA for the CDR3 is TGCGCCAGCACCTCCCGGCTAGCGGGGGGGGGCGGATACATGAATGAGCAGTTCTTC. It specifies CASTSRLAGGGGYMNEQFF.

CDR3 region: CASSFPSGGTGELFF. Here the CDR3 DNA reads TGTGCCAGCAGTTTTCCTAGCGGGGGCACCGGGGAGCTGTTTTTT. This chain joins TRBV28 and TRBJ2-2, with 10 bases matching TRBD2. The CDR3 runs to 15 residues. Germline lookup yields CDR1 MDHEN and CDR2 SYDVKM. Trimming at V came to 3 bases and at J to 4 bases, leaving 2 bases not matched to a gene.

The rearrangement joins TRBV9 to TRBJ2-5; 11 bases are a match to TRBD2. CDR1 and CDR2 (germline): SGDLS, YYNGEE. The trim removed 0 bases at V and 5 bases at J, leaving 3 bases unmatched. The length of the CDR3 is 15 residues. The CDR3 region is CASSVGTSGRETQYF. CDR3 in DNA: TGTGCCAGCAGCGTAGGGACTAGCGGGCGGGAGACCCAGTACTTC.

With regard to this clonotype: One end of the junction does not line up with germline, which may come from a read error. V gene TRBV7-2 combines with J gene TRBJ2-3; 7 bases map to TRBD1. Per the germline V gene, CDR1 is SGHTA and CDR2 is FQGNSA. CDR3 length: 14 residues. The CDR3 here is CASSSDRVVDTKYF. The CDR3 DNA reads as TGTGCCAGCAGCTCAGACAGGGTAGTGGATACGAAGTATTTT.

V gene TRBV29-1 combines with J gene TRBJ2-7; TRBD1 matches at 8 bases. CDR1 is SQVTM and CDR2 is ANQGSEA in the germline V gene. The length of the CDR3 is 14 residues. The V segment lost 6 bases and the J segment 4 bases; nucleotides outside the gene matches: 11. The CDR3 DNA sequence: TGCAGCGTCCAACTGGCAGGGGGCGCTTACGAGCAGTACTTC. It is translated as CSVQLAGGAYEQYF.

The sample holds a few counts of this clonotype. V and J are TRBV20-1 and TRBJ2-1; D gene unclear. CDR3 length: 16 amino acids. V lost 0 bases and J lost 0, with 12 bases in between. Germline CDR1 is DFQATT and CDR2 is SNEGSKA (reference sequence). CDR3: CSARDQDLSSYNEQFF. In DNA form, the CDR3 reads TGCAGTGCTAGAGACCAAGATCTAAGCTCCTACAATGAGCAGTTCTTC.

The V call is TRBV12-3 or TRBV12-4, the J call TRBJ1-4; D remains unclear. The CDR3 totals 15 residues. V lost 4 bases and J 3 bases, leaving 12 bases between the germline ends. The CDR3 spells CASSSGRAPNEKLFF. CDR3 coding DNA: TGTGCCAGCAGTTCCGGACGGGCACCTAATGAAAAACTGTTTTTT.

This chain connects TRBV6-5 to TRBJ2-7, with TRBD2 identical over 11 bases. The CDR3 runs to 14 residues. After removal of 6 bases from V and 5 bases from J, the junction contained 6 bases not matched to a gene. From germline, CDR1 is MNHEY and CDR2 SVGAGI. The CDR3 spells CASSLSGRAHEQYF. The CDR3 DNA reads TGTGCCAGCAGCCTTAGCGGGAGGGCCCACGAGCAGTACTTC.

The chain has TRBV28 and TRBJ1-2, with D maybe TRBD1 (5 bases). Trimming removed 8 bases from V and 0 bases from J, with 16 bases in between. There are 15 residues in the CDR3. Looked up from germline, CDR1 is MDHEN and CDR2 is SYDVKM. The CDR3 protein is CASASLGASNYGYTF. The CDR3, as DNA: TGTGCCAGCGCCTCACTCGGGGCTTCTAACTATGGCTACACCTTC.

In its sample, this clonotype was seen a few times. The gene calls are TRBV27 and TRBJ2-5; no firm D call. CDR3 length equals 13 residues. The germline gives CDR1 MNHEY, CDR2 SMNVEV (reference sequence). The germline V and J ends were trimmed by 5 bases and 0 bases, with 7 bases remaining between them. The CDR3 DNA follows: TGTGCCAGCAGTAAACGGGACCAAGAGACCCAGTACTTC. Translated, it gives CASSKRDQETQYF.

The V call is TRBV20-1, the J call TRBJ2-7, with 7 positions matching TRBD1. The CDR3 contains 12 residues. Germline V gene data show CDR1 as DFQATT and CDR2 as SNEGSKA (reference sequence). V was clipped by 4 bases and J by 6 bases; unmatched bases: 6. The CDR3 nucleotides are TGCAGTGCTACCGGACAGGAACGCGAGCAGTACTTC. Its translation is CSATGQEREQYF.

This clonotype has just a few counts. This sequence joins TRBV7-9 and TRBJ2-7, with D tentatively TRBD2 (5 bases). Per germline, CDR1 SEHNR and CDR2 FQNEAQ (reference sequence). V was pared by 4 bases and J by 2 bases, with 12 bases between. The CDR3 consists of 14 residues. Written as DNA, the CDR3 is TGTGCCAGCAGCTCGGACCCGCGGGCCTACGAGCAGTACTTC. This gives the protein CASSSDPRAYEQYF.

The rearrangement joins TRBV18 to TRBJ2-1; D is possibly TRBD1 (6 bases). The CDR3 sequence is 16 residues long. Per the germline V gene, CDR1 is KGHSH and CDR2 is LQKENI. Between the trimmed V and J ends, which lost 3 bases and 0 bases, there was a span of 12 bases. The CDR3 coding sequence is TGTGCCAGCTCACCTTTGGACAGTAGCTCCTACAATGAGCAGTTCTTC. This codes for CASSPLDSSSYNEQFF.

The V call is TRBV7-2, the J call TRBJ2-1, with D unresolved. Germline CDR1 reads SGHTA; CDR2 reads FQGNSA. This CDR3 is built from 15 residues. V was cut by 3 bases and J by 7 bases, with 16 bases left in between. The CDR3 DNA follows: TGTGCCAGCAGCTTTCCTGGCGGACCAAAGAATGAGCAGTTCTTC. This sequence encodes CASSFPGGPKNEQFF.

The rearrangement uses TRBV20-1 and TRBJ2-5; 16 bases map to TRBD2. The CDR3 contains 17 residues. CDR1 is DFQATT and CDR2 is SNEGSKA in the germline V gene (reference sequence). V was pared by 5 bases and J by 11 bases, with 17 bases of the junction left unmatched. The chain's CDR3 is CSAPGTSGRGSYNEQYF. Here the CDR3 DNA reads TGCAGTGCTCCCGGGACTAGCGGGAGGGGGTCCTACAATGAGCAGTACTTC.

This clonotype was seen only a few times. The rearrangement joins TRBV20-1 to TRBJ2-5; 11 bases line up with TRBD2. Trimming removed 1 base from V and 2 bases from J; junction bases left unmatched: 9. The germline V gene encodes CDR1 DFQATT and CDR2 SNEGSKA (reference sequence). The length of the CDR3 is 17 residues. The CDR3 reads CSARATGTSGEQETQYF. The CDR3 nucleotides are TGCAGTGCTAGAGCGACCGGGACTAGCGGAGAGCAAGAGACCCAGTACTTC.

The chain employs TRBV9 and TRBJ2-3; tentative D call: TRBD2 (6 bases). This CDR3 comprises 15 residues. The germline gives CDR1 SGDLS, CDR2 YYNGEE. V was pared by 3 bases and J by 4 bases, with 15 bases between. The CDR3 spells CASSAGGTDADTQYF. The CDR3 region has the DNA TGTGCCAGCAGCGCTGGGGGGACCGACGCAGATACGCAGTATTTT.

In the case of this clonotype: This may be a read error: a much more frequent sequence differs by one nucleotide. The gene calls are TRBV20-1 and TRBJ2-3; no clear D gene. CDR1 and CDR2 (germline): DFQATT, SNEGSKA (reference sequence). The CDR3 is 13 amino acids. The CDR3 is CSSPAHGTDTQYF. The CDR3 DNA reads TGCAGCAGCCCGGCTCACGGCACAGATACGCAGTATTTT.

This rearrangement joins TRBV7-2 to TRBJ2-7; tentative D call: TRBD1 (6 bases). Germline V CDR1 and CDR2: SGHTA, FQGNSA. The CDR3 contains 13 residues. V lost 4 bases to trimming and J lost 2 bases, with 9 bases between them. This CDR3 reads CASSYREPYEQYF. The CDR3 DNA is TGTGCCAGCAGCTACAGGGAACCCTACGAGCAGTACTTC.

This clonotype was detected once. The chain uses TRBV12-3 or TRBV12-4 and TRBJ2-6, with 10 bases lining up with TRBD1. J lost 4 bases, V lost 4 bases, and 10 bases had no gene match. The CDR3 spans 18 residues. The CDR3 protein is CASSSTPGQGTGANVLTF. In nucleotides, the CDR3 is TGTGCCAGCAGTTCTACACCGGGACAGGGGACCGGGGCCAACGTCCTGACTTTC.